Below are 24 T cell receptor beta chains sequenced from a single sample in a study of OX40 agonist ivuxolimab in advanced cancers. Using immunoSEQ multiplex PCR, the repertoire was profiled, and TCRdb retains in-frame clones only, with some absent. The table shows roughly 30,000 clones, with around 90% occurring only once. The sequencing here drew on CD4+ or CD8+ T cells sorted from blood, taken in a trial of the OX40 agonist ivuxolimab. The receptor source for this set is an adult with an advanced solid tumor such as melanoma, head and neck, liver or kidney cancer.

The V call is TRBV5-1, the J call TRBJ2-7; 14 nucleotides agree with TRBD2. V was pared by 4 bases and J by 5 bases, with 2 bases of the junction left unmatched. CDR1 and CDR2 from the germline V gene are SGHRS and YFSETQ. The CDR3 is 14 residues long. CDR3 loop: CASSPGLAGDEQYF. The CDR3 region has the DNA TGCGCCAGCAGCCCGGGACTAGCGGGAGACGAGCAGTACTTC.

The rearrangement joins TRBV6-1 to TRBJ2-1; 8 nucleotides match TRBD2. V gave up 6 bases and J gave up 2 bases; unmatched junction bases: 6. Germline V gene sequence: CDR1 MNHNS, CDR2 SASEGT. The CDR3 contains 15 residues. The CDR3 region is CASRNGGAAYNEQFF. The CDR3 bases are TGTGCCAGCAGAAACGGGGGGGCCGCCTACAATGAGCAGTTCTTC.

This rearrangement joins TRBV5-1 to TRBJ1-6, with D maybe TRBD1 (5 bases). From germline, CDR1 is SGHRS and CDR2 YFSETQ. V lost 0 bases and J lost 1, with 11 bases in between. CDR3 size: 17 residues. CDR3 residues: CASSLALGQSYNSPLHF. For the CDR3, the DNA is TGCGCCAGCAGCTTGGCCCTGGGGCAATCCTATAATTCACCCCTCCACTTT. The whole variable domain, remainder taken from reference TRBV5-1 and TRBJ1-6, is KAGVTQTPRYLIKTRGQQVTLSCSPISGHRSVSWYQQTPGQGLQFLFEYFSETQRNKGNFPGRFSGRQFSNSRSEMNVSTLELGDSALYLCASSLALGQSYNSPLHFGNGTRLTVT.

V is TRBV6-4 and J is TRBJ2-3, with TRBD2 matching 10 bases. V lost 5 bases and J lost 1; bases outside the gene matches: 3. The CDR3 contains 15 residues. Germline CDR1 and CDR2: MRHNA and SNTAGT. This CDR3 is CASSPLAGGTDTQYF. The CDR3 coding sequence is TGTGCCAGCAGTCCCCTAGCGGGGGGCACAGATACGCAGTATTTT.

The gene calls are TRBV5-4 and TRBJ2-5, with 9 bases aligning to TRBD1. Germline assignment: CDR1 SGHNT and CDR2 YYREEE (reference sequence). This CDR3 contains 15 residues. With V trimmed by 4 bases and J by 5 bases, 9 bases remained unmatched. The CDR3 region has the DNA TGTGCCAGCAGCCCACCGGGACAGGGAAGGGAGACCCAGTACTTC. Translation gives CASSPPGQGRETQYF.

The genes are TRBV6-1 and TRBJ2-7; 8 positions match TRBD1. The J segment lost 7 bases and the V segment lost 3 bases, leaving 14 bases of the junction unmatched. The germline V gene has CDR1 MNHNS and CDR2 SASEGT. The CDR3 is made up of 16 amino acids. The CDR3 loop reads CASSESSGQGAEEQYF. CDR3 nucleotides: TGTGCCAGCAGTGAGTCTTCGGGGCAGGGGGCTGAAGAGCAGTACTTC.

The chain couples TRBV6-1 to TRBJ1-5; 7 bases line up with TRBD1. This CDR3 contains 15 residues. The V gene end was trimmed by 4 bases and the J gene end by 3 bases; junction bases not matched to a gene: 6. Germline lookup yields CDR1 MNHNS and CDR2 SASEGT. This chain's CDR3 is CASSAQGSFNQPQHF. The CDR3 nucleotides are TGTGCCAGCAGTGCACAGGGGTCTTTCAATCAGCCCCAGCATTTT.

This clone was detected once. The V gene is TRBV4-3, the J gene TRBJ2-1, with D possibly matching TRBD1 (6 bases). The V end was cut by 0 bases, the J end by 5 bases, with 20 bases between. This CDR3 is 18 amino acids long. Germline values: CDR1 LGHNA, CDR2 YSLEER. The CDR3 region has the DNA TGCGCCAGCAGCCAAGAGGAGTGGGGGCTAGCAGGAGACAATGAGCAGTTCTTC. Its translation: CASSQEEWGLAGDNEQFF.

The chain is built from TRBV4-2 and TRBJ2-3, with D tentatively TRBD1 or TRBD2 (6 bases each). There are 17 residues in the CDR3. Between the trimmed V and J ends, which lost 5 bases and 3 bases, there was a span of 21 bases. The germline gives CDR1 LGHNA, CDR2 YNFKEQ. CDR3 loop: CASSGNGGRELTDTQYF. The CDR3 nucleotides read TGTGCCAGCAGCGGGAACGGGGGCCGGGAACTAACAGATACGCAGTATTTT.

The chain recombines TRBV15 with TRBJ1-1; a possible D gene is TRBD1 (5 bases). V was cut by 0 bases and J by 5 bases, with 7 bases left in between. Germline CDR1 and CDR2: LNHNV and YYDKDF (reference sequence). The CDR3 has 13 amino acids. In nucleotides, the CDR3 is TGTGCCACCAGCAGAGACGGGGGTACTGAAGCTTTCTTT. This encodes CATSRDGGTEAFF.

V usage is TRBV6-5 and J usage is TRBJ1-5, with D maybe TRBD1 (6 bases). Looked up from germline, CDR1 is MNHEY and CDR2 is SVGAGI. V was trimmed by 2 bases and J by 4 bases, leaving 6 bases between them. This CDR3 is 13 amino acids long. The CDR3 DNA reads as TGTGCCAGCAGTTACAGGGGGAATCAGCCCCAGCATTTT. This translates into CASSYRGNQPQHF.

The chain has TRBV9 and TRBJ1-4; weak D call: TRBD1 (6 bases). CDR3 length: 14 residues. Germline V gene lookup returns CDR1 SGDLS and CDR2 YYNGEE. V shed 0 bases and J shed 6 bases, with 9 bases lying between them. For the CDR3, the DNA is TGTGCCAGCAGCGTAGGCAGGGGAGATGAAAAACTGTTTTTT. Translating gives CASSVGRGDEKLFF.

J is TRBJ2-5 and V is TRBV6-5; 13 nucleotides agree with TRBD2. The junction had 6 bases not matched to a gene; V was cut back by 4 bases and J by 4 bases. The CDR3 sequence is 16 residues long. The germline V gene encodes CDR1 MNHEY and CDR2 SVGAGI. This CDR3 reads CASSSRTSGRRETQYF. In DNA, the CDR3 is TGTGCCAGCAGTTCTCGGACTAGCGGGAGACGAGAGACCCAGTACTTC.

The chain links TRBV9 to TRBJ1-1, with 7 positions matching TRBD1. Germline V gives CDR1 SGDLS, CDR2 YYNGEE. V gave up 1 base and J gave up 1 base; unmatched junction bases: 13. This CDR3 has 18 residues. DNA of the CDR3: TGTGCCAGCAGCGTATCCAGGCGATGGGACAGTTCGAACACTGAAGCTTTCTTT. This encodes CASSVSRRWDSSNTEAFF.

The gene calls are TRBV7-2 and TRBJ2-7, with D unresolved. V was pared by 2 bases and J by 0 bases, with 8 bases between. CDR3 length: 14 residues. Germline V gives CDR1 SGHTA, CDR2 FQGNSA. Written as DNA, the CDR3 is TGTGCCAGCAGCTTAAGGGAACTCTCCTACGAGCAGTACTTC. It encodes CASSLRELSYEQYF.

The chain is built from TRBV2 and TRBJ1-1; no clear D gene. V was pared by 8 bases and J by 3 bases, with 10 bases between. The CDR3 contains 12 residues. Germline V gives CDR1 SNHLY, CDR2 FYNNEI. CDR3 sequence: CASLWVDTEAFF. The CDR3 coding sequence is TGTGCCAGCCTGTGGGTGGACACTGAAGCTTTCTTT.

This clone was detected once. The chain employs TRBV6-5 and TRBJ1-6, with unresolved D. This CDR3 has 13 residues. The germline V gene encodes CDR1 MNHEY and CDR2 SVGAGI. V gave up 6 bases and J gave up 4 bases, with 7 bases separating them. Written as DNA, the CDR3 is TGTGCCAGCAGGGAATATTATAATTCACCCCTCCACTTT. Amino acids: CASREYYNSPLHF.

This chain links TRBV5-1 with TRBJ1-6; D is undetermined. This CDR3 comprises 14 residues. Trimming pared 4 bases from V and 0 bases from J, leaving 5 bases between. The germline V gene has CDR1 SGHRS and CDR2 YFSETQ. The CDR3 is CASSGNSYNSPLHF. The CDR3 nucleotides are TGCGCCAGCAGCGGAAACTCCTATAATTCACCCCTCCACTTT.

This clone occurred a few times. Written as DNA, the CDR3 is TGTGCCAGCAGCCCTTATGACAACTATGGCTACACCTTC. Residues: CASSPYDNYGYTF. V and J are TRBV27 and TRBJ1-2; the D is unclear. Germline loops: CDR1 MNHEY, CDR2 SMNVEV (reference sequence). Trimming stripped 6 bases from V and 2 bases from J, with 10 bases between. The length of the CDR3 is 13 residues.

The genes are TRBV5-6 and TRBJ2-7, with D hard to call. This CDR3 contains 12 residues. The germline gives CDR1 SGHDT, CDR2 YYEEEE. V lost 3 bases to trimming and J lost 6 bases, with 10 bases between them. The DNA of the CDR3 is TGTGCCAGCAGCTGGTCAGAAGCCGAGCAGTACTTC. It encodes CASSWSEAEQYF. Complete variable domain (other parts from reference TRBV5-6 and TRBJ2-7): DAGVTQSPTHLIKTRGQQVTLRCSPKSGHDTVSWYQQALGQGPQFIFQYYEEEERQRGNFPDRFSGHQFPNYSSELNVNALLLGDSALYLCASSWSEAEQYFGPGTRLTVT.

The genes are TRBV30 and TRBJ2-7, with D hard to call. Germline assignment: CDR1 GTSNPN and CDR2 SVGIG (reference sequence). The CDR3 covers 11 residues. The V end lost 1 base, the J end lost 4 bases, and 5 bases lay between the germline ends. CDR3 sequence (DNA): TGTGCCTGGAGTGAAGTTTACGAGCAGTACTTC. Translated, it gives CAWSEVYEQYF.

This clone has just a few counts. V usage is TRBV14 and J usage is TRBJ1-6; tentative D call: TRBD1 (6 bases). Trimming took off 4 bases at V and 7 bases at J, with 17 bases between the two ends. The CDR3 runs 16 residues. Germline-derived CDR1 and CDR2 are SGHDN and FVKESK. CDR3 sequence reads: CASSRLVQGRNSPLHF. The CDR3 bases are TGTGCCAGCAGCCGTCTTGTACAGGGTAGGAATTCACCCCTCCACTTT.

The chain combines TRBV29-1 with TRBJ2-1; either TRBD1 or TRBD2 may supply D (8 bases each). The CDR3 has 16 amino acids. Germline V CDR1 and CDR2: SQVTM, ANQGSEA. Trimming pared 8 bases from V and 6 bases from J, leaving 26 bases between. CDR3 residues: CSPGGINSGTGNEQFF. CDR3 nucleotide sequence: TGCAGCCCTGGGGGGATAAATAGCGGGACAGGCAATGAGCAGTTCTTC.

V gene TRBV4-1 combines with J gene TRBJ1-6, with D tentatively TRBD1 (6 bases). Germline V lookup: CDR1 MGHRA, CDR2 YSYEKL. The V end lost 1 base, the J end lost 1 base, and 11 bases lay between the germline ends. This CDR3 region has 17 residues. The CDR3 DNA reads as TGCGCCAGCAGCCAAGGGGGGCGCCTATCCTATAATTCACCCCTCCACTTT. Translated: CASSQGGRLSYNSPLHF.